The rows below give T cell receptor beta chains drawn from one sample of a study of cytomegalovirus exposure and HLA in healthy donors. Generated by immunoSEQ multiplex PCR, the TCRdb table keeps only in-frame clones and is missing some. The repertoire consists of around 220,000 clones, with 83% occurring once and the leading ten covering approximately 1.4%. The sample consisted of PBMCs. The receptors derive from a girl aged 5 to 17 in good health and CMV-seronegative. Both conserved end residues are part of each CDR3. A D gene is named only where the DNA matches it firmly. Not every row has a clone size; where given, it reads once, few, many or a size class.

CDR3 protein | CDR3 DNA | clone size | V gene | D gene | J gene
CASSFHINTEAFF | TGTGCCAGCAGTTTCCACATTAACACTGAAGCTTTCTTT | NA | TRBV28 | NA | TRBJ1-1
CASSKEQMNTEAFF | TGTGCCAGCAGCAAGGAGCAGATGAACACTGAAGCTTTCTTT | few | TRBV21-1 | NA | TRBJ1-1
CAIGGLQGEEAFF | TGTGCCATCGGCGGACTACAGGGGGAAGAAGCTTTCTTT | NA | TRBV10-3 | TRBD1 | TRBJ1-1
CASSAGGGPDTQYF | TGTGCCAGCAGTGCCGGGGGGGGGCCAGATACGCAGTATTTT | NA | TRBV6-4 | TRBD2 | TRBJ2-3
CSSSLRAGETNYGYTF | TGTTCCAGCAGCTTAAGGGCAGGGGAAACTAACTATGGCTACACCTTC | NA | TRBV7-9 | NA | TRBJ1-2
CAWSPPRRGTQYF | TGTGCCTGGAGCCCCCCTCGGAGAGGTACGCAGTATTTT | once | TRBV30 | NA | TRBJ2-3
CASSRGSGWYNEQFF | TGTGCCAGCAGCAGGGGTAGCGGATGGTACAATGAGCAGTTCTTC | once | TRBV7-2 | NA | TRBJ2-1
CASSLTWSGDTEAFF | TGTGCCAGCAGCTTAACGTGGTCCGGGGACACTGAAGCTTTCTTT | NA | TRBV7-3 | NA | TRBJ1-1
CASSRQGLNTEAFF | TGTGCCAGCAGCCGACAGGGGCTGAACACTGAAGCTTTCTTT | NA | TRBV11-2 | TRBD1 | TRBJ1-1
CASSLGSGLWNEQFF | TGTGCCAGCAGCCTCGGCAGCGGGCTGTGGAATGAGCAGTTCTTC | NA | TRBV9 | NA | TRBJ2-1
CASSAQPTINEQFF | TGTGCCAGCAGTGCCCAGCCGACTATTAATGAGCAGTTCTTC | NA | TRBV6-4 | NA | TRBJ2-1
CASSALTGTNEKLFF | TGTGCCAGCAGCGCCCTGACAGGTACTAATGAAAAACTGTTTTTT | NA | TRBV9 | NA | TRBJ1-4
CASSWTGRRNTEAFF | TGTGCCAGCAGTTGGACAGGGAGGAGGAACACTGAAGCTTTCTTT | once | TRBV28 | TRBD1 | TRBJ1-1
CASSRRAGTYNEQFF | TGCGCCAGCAGCAGGAGGGCAGGGACCTACAATGAGCAGTTCTTC | few | TRBV5-1 | NA | TRBJ2-1
CASSHDRTDQPQHF | TGTGCCAGCTCACATGACAGGACAGATCAGCCCCAGCATTTT | NA | TRBV18 | NA | TRBJ1-5
CASSYGGAQGNSPLHF | TGTGCCAGCAGTTACGGTGGGGCGCAAGGGAATTCACCCCTCCACTTT | NA | TRBV6-5 | NA | TRBJ1-6
CASSTGDRTYGYTF | TGTGCCAGCAGCACCGGGGACAGGACCTATGGCTACACCTTC | few | TRBV9 | TRBD1 | TRBJ1-2
CASIPLGGPNYGYTF | TGTGCCAGCATTCCTTTGGGTGGGCCTAACTATGGCTACACCTTC | NA | TRBV6-5 | NA | TRBJ1-2
CASSPGLNYNEQFF | TGTGCCAGCAGCCCGGGGTTGAACTACAATGAGCAGTTCTTC | NA | TRBV5-6 | NA | TRBJ2-1
CATSSPGQGYYEQYF | TGTGCCACCAGCAGCCCCGGGCAGGGGTATTACGAGCAGTACTTC | NA | TRBV15 | NA | TRBJ2-7
CASSVDLVGNEQFF | TGTGCCAGCAGCGTAGATCTAGTGGGCAATGAGCAGTTCTTC | NA | TRBV9 | NA | TRBJ2-1
CAISESGRNAEAFF | TGTGCCATCAGTGAAAGCGGTCGAAACGCTGAAGCTTTCTTT | NA | TRBV10-3 | NA | TRBJ1-1
CASSPGGAGGNTEAFF | TGTGCCAGCTCACCAGGCGGGGCAGGAGGGAACACTGAAGCTTTCTTT | NA | TRBV18 | NA | TRBJ1-1
CASSLHRGYSDEQYF | TGTGCCAGCAGCCTACACCGGGGGTACAGCGACGAGCAGTACTTC | NA | TRBV7-9 | NA | TRBJ2-7
CATSPQGFGDEQYF | TGCGCCACCTCGCCTCAGGGCTTTGGGGACGAGCAGTACTTC | NA | TRBV5-1 | NA | TRBJ2-7
CASRATSSLFF | TGTGCCAGTAGGGCGACTTCAAGTCTGTTTTTT | few | TRBV19 | NA | TRBJ1-4
CSVEGLDTEAFF | TGCAGCGTTGAGGGACTGGACACTGAAGCTTTCTTT | NA | TRBV29-1 | NA | TRBJ1-1